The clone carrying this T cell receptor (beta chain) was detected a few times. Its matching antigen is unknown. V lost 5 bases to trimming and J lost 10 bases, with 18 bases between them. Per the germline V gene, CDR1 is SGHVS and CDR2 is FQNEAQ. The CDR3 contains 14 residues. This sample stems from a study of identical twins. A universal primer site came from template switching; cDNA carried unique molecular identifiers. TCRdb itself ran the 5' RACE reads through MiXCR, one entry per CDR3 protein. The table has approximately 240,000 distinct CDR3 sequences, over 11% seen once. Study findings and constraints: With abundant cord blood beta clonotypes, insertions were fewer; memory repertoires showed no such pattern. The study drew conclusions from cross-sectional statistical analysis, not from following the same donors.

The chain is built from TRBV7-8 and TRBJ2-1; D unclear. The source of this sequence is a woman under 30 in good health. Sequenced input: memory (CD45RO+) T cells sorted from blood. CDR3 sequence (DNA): TGTGCCAGCAGCACGGAACCACGATTGGGCGAGCAGTTCTTC. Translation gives CASSTEPRLGEQFF.